This passage covers 29 T cell receptor beta chains from one sample sequenced in a study of T cell responses to AZD1222 COVID-19 vaccine. The method was immunoSEQ multiplex PCR; TCRdb's version includes in-frame clones alone and lacks a portion of them. The repertoire consists of 89,000 or so clones, with approximately 88% occurring once and the leading ten covering under 20%. Sequences were derived from peripheral blood, sampled on day 0 of AZD1222 vaccination. The receptors shown here come from an adult in good health.

The rearrangement links TRBV11-1 to TRBJ2-3; weak D call: TRBD1 (6 bases). Trimming took 2 bases from V and 5 from J, leaving 14 bases between them. The germline CDR1 and CDR2 sequences are SGHAT and FQDESV (reference sequence). This CDR3 has 15 amino acids. The CDR3 spells CASSLQDSPGDTQYF. CDR3 in DNA: TGTGCCAGCAGCTTACAGGACAGTCCTGGAGATACGCAGTATTTT.

The chain joins TRBV30 to TRBJ1-6; D might be TRBD1 (6 bases). Germline V gene sequence: CDR1 GTSNPN, CDR2 SVGIG (reference sequence). The CDR3 is 16 residues long. Trimming took off 0 bases at V and 3 bases at J, with 12 bases between the two ends. CDR3 bases: TGTGCCTGGAGTGTATCGGGCAGGGGCTATAATTCACCCCTCCACTTT. Its protein is CAWSVSGRGYNSPLHF.

CDR3 amino acids: CASSSGLAESSYEQYF. The CDR3 coding sequence is TGCGCCAGCAGCTCGGGACTAGCGGAGAGCTCCTACGAGCAGTACTTC. The V gene is TRBV5-1, the J gene TRBJ2-7, with 11 bases matching TRBD2. The trim removed 3 bases at V and 0 bases at J, leaving 5 bases unmatched. The V gene's germline CDR1 is SGHRS and CDR2 YFSETQ. This CDR3 region has 16 residues.

The V gene is TRBV19, the J gene TRBJ1-1; 9 nucleotides line up with TRBD1. The germline gives CDR1 LNHDA, CDR2 SQIVND (reference sequence). The CDR3 has 14 residues. J gave up 5 bases and V 7 bases, and 8 bases lay outside the gene matches. CDR3 DNA sequence: TGTGCCAGTAATCCCGGGACAGGGATTACTGAAGCTTTCTTT. Its translation: CASNPGTGITEAFF.

This chain links TRBV28 with TRBJ1-2, with D maybe TRBD1 (6 bases). The CDR3 is 12 residues long. V was clipped by 8 bases and J by 0 bases, with 7 bases between them. CDR1 is MDHEN, CDR2 SYDVKM, per germline. As DNA, the CDR3 is TGTGCCAGCGGGACATCTAACTATGGCTACACCTTC. Residues: CASGTSNYGYTF.

This chain joins TRBV12-3 or TRBV12-4 and TRBJ1-5; possibly TRBD1 for D (5 bases). The CDR3 loop spans 13 amino acids. The V end lost 6 bases, the J end lost 14 bases, and 20 bases lay between the germline ends. The CDR3 is CASSGDPFKREHF. The CDR3 bases are TGTGCCAGCAGCGGGGACCCTTTTAAGAGAGAGCATTTT.

The genes are TRBV14 and TRBJ1-4; D remains ambiguous. The CDR3 sequence is 13 residues long. V was cut by 2 bases and J by 7 bases, with 8 bases left in between. Germline-derived CDR1 and CDR2 are SGHDN and FVKESK. CDR3 protein: CASSQWAGEKLFF. DNA of the CDR3: TGTGCCAGCAGCCAATGGGCGGGTGAAAAACTGTTTTTT.

This clone occurred once. The rearrangement links TRBV20-1 to TRBJ2-1; D might be TRBD2 (6 bases). The CDR3 runs to 14 residues. V was cut by 3 bases and J by 1 base, with 10 bases left in between. CDR1 is DFQATT and CDR2 is SNEGSKA in the germline V gene (reference sequence). Here the CDR3 reads CSASAGQSYNEQFF. CDR3 bases: TGCAGTGCTAGTGCGGGGCAGTCCTACAATGAGCAGTTCTTC.

This clone showed up just once. The rearrangement links TRBV29-1 to TRBJ2-1; 7 bases fit TRBD2. CDR3 length: 14 residues. The V gene end was trimmed by 3 bases and the J gene end by 2 bases; junction bases not matched to a gene: 4. CDR1 SQVTM and CDR2 ANQGSEA come from the germline V gene. CDR3 loop: CSVDPSGPYNEQFF. CDR3 in DNA: TGCAGCGTTGATCCTAGCGGACCCTACAATGAGCAGTTCTTC.

The genes are TRBV18 and TRBJ2-2; D possibly uses TRBD1 or TRBD2 (6 bases each). The CDR3 runs to 16 residues. Trimming pared 3 bases from V and 4 bases from J, leaving 15 bases between. Germline assignment: CDR1 KGHSH and CDR2 LQKENI. CDR3 residues: CASSPNGGRSTGELFF. CDR3 in DNA: TGTGCCAGCTCACCGAACGGGGGCCGAAGCACCGGGGAGCTGTTTTTT.

The count of this clone is one. CDR3 coding DNA: TGTGCCAGCAGCTTGCCGGGGGGGACGGGGGATACGCAGTATTTT. It encodes CASSLPGGTGDTQYF. The chain is built from TRBV28 and TRBJ2-3; 8 nucleotides agree with TRBD2. CDR3 size: 15 residues. V shed 6 bases and J 6 bases; nucleotides not matched to a gene: 11. The germline V gene has CDR1 MDHEN and CDR2 SYDVKM.

The gene calls are TRBV6-5 and TRBJ1-2; D is ambiguous. CDR1 is MNHEY, CDR2 SVGAGI, per germline. Trimming stripped 6 bases from V and 11 bases from J, with 10 bases between. This CDR3 is 10 amino acids long. Here the CDR3 reads CASRLLGYTF. CDR3 DNA sequence: TGTGCCAGCAGGCTTCTCGGGTACACCTTC.

This chain links TRBV27 with TRBJ2-6; 7 nucleotides agree with TRBD2. Germline CDR1 MNHEY, CDR2 SMNVEV (reference sequence). There are 15 residues in the CDR3. Trimming removed 3 bases from V and 2 bases from J; junction bases left unmatched: 1. For the CDR3, the DNA is TGTGCCAGCAGTTTCCGGGAGGCTGGGGCCAACGTCCTGACTTTC. It codes for CASSFREAGANVLTF.

The J gene is TRBJ1-5, the V gene TRBV2; D unresolved. The CDR3 has 13 amino acids. V gave up 5 bases and J gave up 3 bases, with 8 bases separating them. Germline V gene lookup returns CDR1 SNHLY and CDR2 FYNNEI. CDR3: CASSPQTNQPQHF. CDR3 nucleotide sequence: TGTGCCAGCAGTCCCCAGACCAATCAGCCCCAGCATTTT. The full variable domain, rest sourced from reference TRBV2 and TRBJ1-5, is EPEVTQTPSHQVTQMGQEVILRCVPISNHLYFYWYRQILGQKVEFLVSFYNNEISEKSEIFDDQFSVERPDGSNFTLKIRSTKLEDSAMYFCASSPQTNQPQHFGDGTRLSIL.

This rearrangement joins TRBV12-3 or TRBV12-4 to TRBJ2-1; D gene uncertain. Trimming removed 5 bases from V and 5 bases from J, with 7 bases in between. The CDR3 loop spans 12 amino acids. CDR3 in DNA: TGTGCCAGCAGTCCGACACACAATGAGCAGTTCTTC. It codes for CASSPTHNEQFF.

The V gene is TRBV9, the J gene TRBJ2-7; no definite D call. V shed 0 bases and J shed 2 bases, with 9 bases lying between them. The CDR3 spans 14 residues. In germline, CDR1 is SGDLS, CDR2 YYNGEE. CDR3 residues: CASSVGSGTYEQYF. The CDR3 DNA follows: TGTGCCAGCAGCGTAGGATCGGGTACCTACGAGCAGTACTTC. Full variable domain (missing parts from reference TRBV9 and TRBJ2-7): DSGVTQTPKHLITATGQRVTLRCSPRSGDLSVYWYQQSLDQGLQFLIQYYNGEERAKGNILERFSAQQFPDLHSELNLSSLELGDSALYFCASSVGSGTYEQYFGPGTRLTVT.

The table lists this clone with a count of one. V gene TRBV2 combines with J gene TRBJ1-5, with D possibly being TRBD1 (6 bases). Germline V gene lookup returns CDR1 SNHLY and CDR2 FYNNEI. The CDR3 is made up of 13 amino acids. V was trimmed by 5 bases and J by 4 bases, leaving 9 bases between them. The CDR3 DNA follows: TGTGCCAGCAGTAGGGGGGAGAATCAGCCCCAGCATTTT. Translating it yields CASSRGENQPQHF.

The V and J genes are TRBV6-5 and TRBJ2-4; TRBD1 matches 8 bases. CDR1 MNHEY and CDR2 SVGAGI come from the germline V gene. V gave up 4 bases and J gave up 5 bases; unmatched junction bases: 4. The CDR3 consists of 14 residues. The CDR3 coding sequence is TGTGCCAGCAGTTCGGGACAGGAAGAAAACATTCAGTACTTC. Residues: CASSSGQEENIQYF.

On this clone itself: One junction end disagrees with the germline gene, perhaps due to a read error. CDR3 nucleotides: TGTGCCAACAGTTTACGTTCAAACTATGGCTACACCTTC. Its protein is CANSLRSNYGYTF. J is TRBJ1-2 and V is TRBV6-5; D is unclear. CDR1 is MNHEY and CDR2 is SVGAGI in the germline V gene. The CDR3 runs to 13 residues.

The V call is TRBV7-2, the J call TRBJ2-7; TRBD2 matches at 8 bases. The J segment lost 2 bases and the V segment lost 3 bases, leaving 3 bases of the junction unmatched. The germline V gene has CDR1 SGHTA and CDR2 FQGNSA. The length of the CDR3 is 14 residues. The CDR3 sequence: CASSFRGGTYEQYF. As DNA, the CDR3 is TGTGCCAGCAGCTTTCGGGGGGGCACCTACGAGCAGTACTTC.

This chain links TRBV27 with TRBJ2-2, with D unclear. This CDR3 has 15 amino acids. CDR1 is MNHEY and CDR2 is SMNVEV in the germline V gene (reference sequence). V lost 6 bases to trimming and J lost 0 bases, with 11 bases between them. CDR3 amino acids: CASRGSTANTGELFF. The DNA of the CDR3 is TGTGCCAGCAGGGGTTCGACCGCGAACACCGGGGAGCTGTTTTTT.

The rearrangement links TRBV15 to TRBJ1-1; 8 bases fit TRBD1. Trimming at V came to 5 bases and at J to 4 bases, leaving 15 bases not matched to a gene. Germline CDR1 LNHNV, CDR2 YYDKDF (reference sequence). The CDR3 length is 17 residues. CDR3 in DNA: TGTGCCACCAGCCGAGGACAGGGTCCTCCTCTGGGCACTGAAGCTTTCTTT. Its translation: CATSRGQGPPLGTEAFF.

The CDR3 loop is CASSPNVRQTYGYTF. DNA for the CDR3: TGTGCCAGCAGCCCAAACGTGAGACAGACTTATGGCTACACCTTC. This chain joins TRBV3-1 (or the pseudogene TRBV3-2) and TRBJ1-2; tentatively, D is TRBD1 (5 bases). This CDR3 is 15 amino acids long. The germline CDR1 and CDR2 sequences are LGHDT and YNNKEL (reference sequence). V was trimmed by 4 bases and J by 5 bases, leaving 17 bases between them.

V usage is TRBV29-1 and J usage is TRBJ2-7; 10 bases map to TRBD1. Germline V gene lookup returns CDR1 SQVTM and CDR2 ANQGSEA. J was trimmed by 0 bases and V by 3 bases; bases with no gene match: 5. The CDR3 covers 15 residues. This chain's CDR3 is CSVDLRDRGSYEQYF. The CDR3 coding sequence is TGCAGCGTTGATCTCCGGGACAGGGGCTCCTACGAGCAGTACTTC.

The chain couples TRBV10-3 to TRBJ2-3; 8 bases are shared with TRBD2. Germline V gives CDR1 ENHRY, CDR2 SYGVKD. This CDR3 region has 17 residues. V was clipped by 4 bases and J by 0 bases; unmatched bases: 9. CDR3 nucleotides: TGTGCCATCAGTGTTACTAGCGGTCTATCTAGCACAGATACGCAGTATTTT. Translated: CAISVTSGLSSTDTQYF.

The V gene is TRBV27, the J gene TRBJ2-7, with TRBD1 matching 8 bases. The CDR3 runs 16 residues. CDR1 and CDR2 from the germline V gene are MNHEY and SMNVEV (reference sequence). V shed 5 bases, J shed 7 bases, and the junction held 16 bases outside the gene matches. The CDR3 protein is CASSPQWTGYQGEQYF. CDR3 sequence (DNA): TGTGCCAGCAGTCCCCAATGGACAGGGTACCAGGGGGAGCAGTACTTC.

The CDR3: CASSQQGASEKLFF. The CDR3 DNA reads TGTGCCAGCAGCCAACAGGGCGCTTCTGAAAAACTGTTTTTT. The V call is TRBV2, the J call TRBJ1-4, with D tentatively TRBD1 (6 bases). The CDR3 is made up of 14 amino acids. CDR1 is SNHLY and CDR2 is FYNNEI in the germline V gene. V lost 6 bases and J lost 7, with 15 bases in between.

The J gene is TRBJ2-1, the V gene TRBV25-1; D is uncertain. Per the germline V gene, CDR1 is MGHDK and CDR2 is SYGVNS. V gave up 5 bases and J gave up 0 bases, with 14 bases separating them. This CDR3 has 16 residues. The CDR3 sequence: CASSRLSLGSYNEQFF. The CDR3 DNA follows: TGTGCCAGCAGTCGCCTTTCACTGGGCTCCTACAATGAGCAGTTCTTC.

CDR3 sequence (DNA): TGTGCCAGCAGCCCGGGGGGCCAGGGGCAGCCCCAGCATTTT. It codes for CASSPGGQGQPQHF. The chain carries TRBV4-2 and TRBJ1-5; maybe TRBD1 (6 bases). V was trimmed by 4 bases and J by 7 bases, leaving 14 bases between them. The CDR3 length is 14 residues. Germline CDR1 reads LGHNA; CDR2 reads YNFKEQ.